This TCR beta chain comes out of a study of shared clonotypes between healthy human individuals. Selected positively for CCR7 and CD45RO-negative, naive CD8 cells excluded terminally differentiated effector memory CD45RA+ cells. Sorted-subset replicate PCRs used 150 to 200 ng of genomic DNA. This amount corresponded to 30,000 to 35,000 T cell genomes. Profiled with immunoSEQ multiplex PCR; TCRdb holds only in-frame clones, not every one. The table includes about 1,800,000 clones, about 94% detected once. The V end was cut by 3 bases, the J end by 1 base, with 3 bases between. From germline, CDR1 is MDHEN and CDR2 SYDVKM. The CDR3 contains 12 residues. Overall study findings and caveats: Relative to memory subsets, naive subsets generally showed larger estimated richness. With a few donors compared, roughly 5% of naive CD4 clonotypes were shared.

Comments on this clone: The antigen is undetermined. This specimen includes other DNA sequences encoding the same CDR3.

The sample was naive CD8+ T cells sorted from blood. The chain recombines TRBV28 with TRBJ1-1; D is unclear. The TCR originated in a man younger than 35 in good health. The CDR3 DNA reads TGTGCCAGCAGTTTTGGGAACACTGAAGCTTTCTTT. As protein: CASSFGNTEAFF.